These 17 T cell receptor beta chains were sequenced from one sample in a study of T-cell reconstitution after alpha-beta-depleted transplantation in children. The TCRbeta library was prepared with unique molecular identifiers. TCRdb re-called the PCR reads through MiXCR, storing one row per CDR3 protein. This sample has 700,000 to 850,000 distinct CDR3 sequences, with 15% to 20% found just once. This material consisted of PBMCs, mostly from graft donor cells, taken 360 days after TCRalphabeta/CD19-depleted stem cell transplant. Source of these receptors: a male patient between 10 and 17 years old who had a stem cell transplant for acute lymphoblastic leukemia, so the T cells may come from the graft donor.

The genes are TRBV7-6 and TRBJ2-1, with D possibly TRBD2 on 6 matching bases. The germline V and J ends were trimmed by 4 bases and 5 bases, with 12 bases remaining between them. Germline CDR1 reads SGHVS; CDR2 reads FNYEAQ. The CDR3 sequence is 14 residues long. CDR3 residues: CASSSGRRDNEQFF. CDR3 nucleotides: TGTGCCAGCAGCTCGGGGAGGAGGGACAATGAGCAGTTCTTC. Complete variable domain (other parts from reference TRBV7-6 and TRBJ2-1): GAGVSQSPRYKVTKRGQDVALRCDPISGHVSLYWYRQALGQGPEFLTYFNYEAQQDKSGLPNDRFSAERPEGSISTLTIQRTEQRDSAMYRCASSSGRRDNEQFFGPGTRLTVL.

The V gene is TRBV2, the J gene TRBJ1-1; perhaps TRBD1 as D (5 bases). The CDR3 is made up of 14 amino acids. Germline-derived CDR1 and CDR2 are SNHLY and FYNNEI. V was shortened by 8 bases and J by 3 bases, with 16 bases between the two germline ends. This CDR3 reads CASQKTSGYTEAFF. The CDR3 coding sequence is TGTGCCAGCCAAAAAACTTCAGGGTACACTGAAGCTTTCTTT.

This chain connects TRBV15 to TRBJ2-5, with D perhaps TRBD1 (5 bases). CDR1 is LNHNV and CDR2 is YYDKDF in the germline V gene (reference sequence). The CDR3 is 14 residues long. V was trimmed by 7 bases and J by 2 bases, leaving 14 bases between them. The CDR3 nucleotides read TGTGCCACCACCGTGGACATATCACAAGAGACCCAGTACTTC. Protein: CATTVDISQETQYF.

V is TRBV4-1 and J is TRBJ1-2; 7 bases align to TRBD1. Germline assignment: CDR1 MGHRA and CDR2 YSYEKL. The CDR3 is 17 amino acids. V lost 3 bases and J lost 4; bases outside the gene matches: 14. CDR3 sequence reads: CASSHTPLGTASYGYTF. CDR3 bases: TGCGCCAGCAGCCATACCCCTCTAGGGACAGCATCCTATGGCTACACCTTC.

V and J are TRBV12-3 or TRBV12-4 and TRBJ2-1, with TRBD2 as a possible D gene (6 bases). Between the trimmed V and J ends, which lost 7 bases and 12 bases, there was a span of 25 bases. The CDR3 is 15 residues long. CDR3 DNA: TGTGCCAGCATTGACGGACTACCCCAAACCCACGGGCAGTTCTTC. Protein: CASIDGLPQTHGQFF.

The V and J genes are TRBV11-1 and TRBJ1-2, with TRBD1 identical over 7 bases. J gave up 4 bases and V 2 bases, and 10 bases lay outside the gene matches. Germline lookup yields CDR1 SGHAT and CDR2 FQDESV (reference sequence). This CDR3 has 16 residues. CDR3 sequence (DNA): TGTGCCAGCAGCTTAAACGGGGACAGCTTTTCCTATGGCTACACCTTC. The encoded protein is CASSLNGDSFSYGYTF.

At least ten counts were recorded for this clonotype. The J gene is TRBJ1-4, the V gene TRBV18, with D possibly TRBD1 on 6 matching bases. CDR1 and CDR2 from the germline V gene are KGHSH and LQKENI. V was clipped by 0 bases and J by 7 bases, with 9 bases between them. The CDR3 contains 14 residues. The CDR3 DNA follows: TGTGCCAGCTCACCACCCGAACAGGGTGAAAAACTGTTTTTT. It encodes CASSPPEQGEKLFF.

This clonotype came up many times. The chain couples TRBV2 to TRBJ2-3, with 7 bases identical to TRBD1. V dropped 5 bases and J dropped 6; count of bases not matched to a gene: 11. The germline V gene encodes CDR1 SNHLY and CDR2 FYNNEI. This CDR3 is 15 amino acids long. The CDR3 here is CASSFYTQGRDTQYF. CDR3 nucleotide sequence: TGTGCCAGCAGTTTCTACACACAGGGGCGGGATACGCAGTATTTT.

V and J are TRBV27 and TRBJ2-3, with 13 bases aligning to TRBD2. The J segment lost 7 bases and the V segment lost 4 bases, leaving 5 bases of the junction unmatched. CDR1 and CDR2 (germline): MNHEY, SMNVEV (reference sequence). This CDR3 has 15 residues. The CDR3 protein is CASSSRTSGSHTQYF. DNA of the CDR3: TGTGCCAGCAGTTCAAGGACTAGCGGGAGCCATACGCAGTATTTT.

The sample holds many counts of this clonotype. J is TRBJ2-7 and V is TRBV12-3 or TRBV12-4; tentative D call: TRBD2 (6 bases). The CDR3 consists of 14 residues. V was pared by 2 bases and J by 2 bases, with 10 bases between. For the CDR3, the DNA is TGTGCCAGCAGTTTAATCGGGGGTCCCTACGAGCAGTACTTC. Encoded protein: CASSLIGGPYEQYF.

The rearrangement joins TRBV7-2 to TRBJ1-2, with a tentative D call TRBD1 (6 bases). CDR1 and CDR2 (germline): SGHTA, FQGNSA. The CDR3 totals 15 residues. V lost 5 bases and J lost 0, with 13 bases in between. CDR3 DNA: TGTGCCAGCAGCCGGCCCCGGACAGCTAACTATGGCTACACCTTC. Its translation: CASSRPRTANYGYTF.

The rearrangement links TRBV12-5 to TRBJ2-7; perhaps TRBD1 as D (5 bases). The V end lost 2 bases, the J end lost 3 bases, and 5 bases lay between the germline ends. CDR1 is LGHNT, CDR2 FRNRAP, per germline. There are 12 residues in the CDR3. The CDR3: CASGLQGYEQYF. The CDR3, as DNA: TGTGCTAGTGGTTTGCAGGGCTACGAGCAGTACTTC.

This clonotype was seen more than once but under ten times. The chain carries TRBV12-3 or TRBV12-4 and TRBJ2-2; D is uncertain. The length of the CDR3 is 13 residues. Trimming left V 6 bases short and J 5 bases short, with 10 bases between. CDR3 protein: CASRDGQTGELFF. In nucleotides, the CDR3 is TGTGCCAGCAGGGACGGCCAAACCGGGGAGCTGTTTTTT.

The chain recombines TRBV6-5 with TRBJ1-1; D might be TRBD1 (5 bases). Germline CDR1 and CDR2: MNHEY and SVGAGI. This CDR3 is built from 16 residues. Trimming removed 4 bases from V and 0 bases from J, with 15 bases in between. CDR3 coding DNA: TGTGCCAGCAGTTGGAACCGCAGGGAGTTGAACACTGAAGCTTTCTTT. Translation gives CASSWNRRELNTEAFF.

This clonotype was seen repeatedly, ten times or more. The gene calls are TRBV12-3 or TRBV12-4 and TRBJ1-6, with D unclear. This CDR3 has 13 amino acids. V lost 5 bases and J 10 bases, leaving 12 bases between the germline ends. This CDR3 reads CASSLGASSPLHF. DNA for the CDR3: TGTGCCAGCAGTCTGGGAGCTAGCTCACCCCTCCACTTT.

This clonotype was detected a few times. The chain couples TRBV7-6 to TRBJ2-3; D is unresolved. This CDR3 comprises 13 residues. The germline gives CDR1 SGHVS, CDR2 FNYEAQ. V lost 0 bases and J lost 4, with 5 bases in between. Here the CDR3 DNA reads TGTGCCAGCAGCTTAGCCACCGCAGATACGCAGTATTTT. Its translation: CASSLATADTQYF.

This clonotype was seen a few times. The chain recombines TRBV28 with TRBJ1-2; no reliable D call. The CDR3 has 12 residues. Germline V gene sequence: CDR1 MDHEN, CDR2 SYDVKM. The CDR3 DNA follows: TGTGCTTCGAACGCGGCTAACTATGGCTACACCTTC. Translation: CASNAANYGYTF.